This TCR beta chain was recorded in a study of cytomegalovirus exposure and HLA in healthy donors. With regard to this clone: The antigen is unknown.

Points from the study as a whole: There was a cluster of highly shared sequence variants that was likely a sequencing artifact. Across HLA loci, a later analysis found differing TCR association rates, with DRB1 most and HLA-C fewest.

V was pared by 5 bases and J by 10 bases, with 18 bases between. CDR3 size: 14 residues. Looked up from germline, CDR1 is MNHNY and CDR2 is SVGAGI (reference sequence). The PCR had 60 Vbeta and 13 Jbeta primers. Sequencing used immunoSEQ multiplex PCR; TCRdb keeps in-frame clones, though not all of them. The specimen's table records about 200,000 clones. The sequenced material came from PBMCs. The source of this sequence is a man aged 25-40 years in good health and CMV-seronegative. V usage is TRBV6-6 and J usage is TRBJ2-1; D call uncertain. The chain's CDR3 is CASSPQRPPQEQFF. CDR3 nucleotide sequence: TGTGCCAGCAGTCCACAACGTCCTCCCCAGGAGCAGTTCTTC.